This entry features one T cell receptor (beta chain) sequence. The data originate from a study of cytomegalovirus exposure and HLA in healthy donors. The CDR3 runs to 14 residues. CDR1 and CDR2 from the germline V gene are SNHLY and FYNNEI. V shed 6 bases and J 7 bases; nucleotides not matched to a gene: 11. PCR was performed using 60 Vbeta and 13 Jbeta primers. Assay: immunoSEQ multiplex PCR; the TCRdb copy retains only in-frame clones and omits some. The sample carries about 140,000 clones, around 77% recorded once. The sample comprised PBMCs. The TCR originated in a woman aged 50 to 60 in good health and CMV-seronegative. The J gene is TRBJ2-5, the V gene TRBV2, with 7 bases that match TRBD1. The CDR3 nucleotides are TGTGCCAGCAGCCAAGGGGGACAGAGGTGGACCCAGTACTTC. Translation gives CASSQGGQRWTQYF.